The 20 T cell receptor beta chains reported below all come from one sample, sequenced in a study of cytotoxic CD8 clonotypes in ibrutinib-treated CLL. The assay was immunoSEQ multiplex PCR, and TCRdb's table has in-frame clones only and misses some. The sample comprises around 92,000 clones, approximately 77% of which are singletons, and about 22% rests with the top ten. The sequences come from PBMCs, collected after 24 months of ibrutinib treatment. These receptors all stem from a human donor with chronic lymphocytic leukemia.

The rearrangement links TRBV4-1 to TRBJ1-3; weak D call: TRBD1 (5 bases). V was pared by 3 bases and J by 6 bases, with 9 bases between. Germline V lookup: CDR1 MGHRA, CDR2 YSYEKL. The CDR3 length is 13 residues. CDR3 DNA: TGCGCCAGCAGCCAGGGACTGCAAAACACCATATATTTT. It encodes CASSQGLQNTIYF.

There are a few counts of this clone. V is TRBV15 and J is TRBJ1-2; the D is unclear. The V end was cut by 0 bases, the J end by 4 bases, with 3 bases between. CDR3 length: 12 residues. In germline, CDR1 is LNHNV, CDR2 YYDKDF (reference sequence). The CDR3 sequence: CATSRDSYGYTF. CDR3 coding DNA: TGTGCCACCAGCAGAGATAGCTATGGCTACACCTTC.

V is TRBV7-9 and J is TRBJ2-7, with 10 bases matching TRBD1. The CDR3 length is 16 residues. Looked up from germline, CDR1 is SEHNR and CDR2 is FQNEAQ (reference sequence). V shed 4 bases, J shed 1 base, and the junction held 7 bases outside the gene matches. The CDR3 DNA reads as TGTGCCAGCAGCTCACCGGGACAGGGGCTATCCTACGAGCAGTACTTC. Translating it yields CASSSPGQGLSYEQYF.

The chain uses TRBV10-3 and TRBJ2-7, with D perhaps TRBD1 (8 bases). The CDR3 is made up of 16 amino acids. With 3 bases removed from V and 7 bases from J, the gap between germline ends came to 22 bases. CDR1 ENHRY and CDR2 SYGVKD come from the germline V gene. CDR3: CAISDWGGTGPGEQYF. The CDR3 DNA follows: TGTGCCATCAGTGACTGGGGAGGGACAGGTCCTGGTGAGCAGTACTTC.

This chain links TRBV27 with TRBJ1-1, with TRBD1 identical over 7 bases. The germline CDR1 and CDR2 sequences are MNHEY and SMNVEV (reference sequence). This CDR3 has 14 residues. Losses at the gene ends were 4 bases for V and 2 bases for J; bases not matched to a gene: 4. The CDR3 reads CASSWGGGNTEAFF. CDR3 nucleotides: TGTGCCAGCAGTTGGGGAGGGGGCAACACTGAAGCTTTCTTT.

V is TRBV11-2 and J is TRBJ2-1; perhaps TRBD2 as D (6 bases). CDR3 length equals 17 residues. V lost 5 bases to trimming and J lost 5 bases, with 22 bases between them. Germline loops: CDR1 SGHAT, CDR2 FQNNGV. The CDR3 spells CASSLSVSGTGNNEQFF. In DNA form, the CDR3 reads TGTGCCAGCAGCCTCTCCGTCTCCGGGACTGGTAACAATGAGCAGTTCTTC.

CDR3 in amino acids: CASSLTGGADTQYF. The DNA for the CDR3 is TGTGCCAGCAGCTTGACAGGGGGGGCAGATACGCAGTATTTT. This sequence joins TRBV7-2 and TRBJ2-3, with TRBD1 matching over 9 bases. The CDR3 covers 14 residues. CDR1 SGHTA and CDR2 FQGNSA come from the germline V gene. The trim removed 3 bases at V and 4 bases at J, leaving 2 bases unmatched.

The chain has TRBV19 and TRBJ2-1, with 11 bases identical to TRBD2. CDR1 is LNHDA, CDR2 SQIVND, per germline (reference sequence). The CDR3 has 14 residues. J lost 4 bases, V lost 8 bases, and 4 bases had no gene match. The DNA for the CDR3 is TGTGCCAGTTCCGGGACTAGCGGTTACAATGAGCAGTTCTTC. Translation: CASSGTSGYNEQFF.

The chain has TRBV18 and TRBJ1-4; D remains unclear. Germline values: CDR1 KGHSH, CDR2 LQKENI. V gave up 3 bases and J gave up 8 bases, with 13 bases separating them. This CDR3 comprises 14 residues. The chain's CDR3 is CASSPVGAVEKLFF. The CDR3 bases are TGTGCCAGCTCACCGGTGGGTGCAGTGGAAAAACTGTTTTTT.

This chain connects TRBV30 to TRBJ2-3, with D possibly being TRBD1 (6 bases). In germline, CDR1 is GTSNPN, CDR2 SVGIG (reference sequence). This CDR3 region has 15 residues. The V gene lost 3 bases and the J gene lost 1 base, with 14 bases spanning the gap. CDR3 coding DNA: TGTGCCTGGAGGGATAAGGGACAAGGCACAGATACGCAGTATTTT. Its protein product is CAWRDKGQGTDTQYF. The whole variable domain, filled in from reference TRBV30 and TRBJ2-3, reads SQTIHQWPATLVQPVGSPLSLECTVEGTSNPNLYWYRQAAGRGLQLLFYSVGIGQISSEVPQNLSASRPQDRQFILSSKKLLLSDSGFYLCAWRDKGQGTDTQYFGPGTRLTVL.

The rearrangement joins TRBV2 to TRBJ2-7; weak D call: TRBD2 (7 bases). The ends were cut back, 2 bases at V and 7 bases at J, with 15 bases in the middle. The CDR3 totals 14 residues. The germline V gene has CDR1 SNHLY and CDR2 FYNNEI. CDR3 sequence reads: CASSEQGRDREQYF. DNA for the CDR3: TGTGCCAGCAGTGAACAGGGGAGGGATCGTGAGCAGTACTTC. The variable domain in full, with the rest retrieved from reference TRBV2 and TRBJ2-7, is EPEVTQTPSHQVTQMGQEVILRCVPISNHLYFYWYRQILGQKVEFLVSFYNNEISEKSEIFDDQFSVERPDGSNFTLKIRSTKLEDSAMYFCASSEQGRDREQYFGPGTRLTVT.

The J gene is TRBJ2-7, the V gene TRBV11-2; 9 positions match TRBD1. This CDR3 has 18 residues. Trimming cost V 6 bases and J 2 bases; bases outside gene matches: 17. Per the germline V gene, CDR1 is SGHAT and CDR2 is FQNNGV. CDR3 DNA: TGTGCCAGCAGGGGGGGAAGACAGGGACAGGGAGGCGCCTACGAGCAGTACTTC. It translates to CASRGGRQGQGGAYEQYF.

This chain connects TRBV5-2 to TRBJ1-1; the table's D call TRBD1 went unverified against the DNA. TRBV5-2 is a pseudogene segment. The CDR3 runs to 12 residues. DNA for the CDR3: TGTGCCAGCAGGTCTGGACAGGATGAAGCTTTCTTT. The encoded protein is CASRSGQDEAFF.

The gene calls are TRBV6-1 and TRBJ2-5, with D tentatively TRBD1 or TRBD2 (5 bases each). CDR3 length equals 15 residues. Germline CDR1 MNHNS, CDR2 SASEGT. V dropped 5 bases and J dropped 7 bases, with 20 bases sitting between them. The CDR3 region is CASSPYSRDDRTQYF. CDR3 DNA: TGTGCCAGCAGTCCCTATAGCCGGGACGATAGGACCCAGTACTTC.

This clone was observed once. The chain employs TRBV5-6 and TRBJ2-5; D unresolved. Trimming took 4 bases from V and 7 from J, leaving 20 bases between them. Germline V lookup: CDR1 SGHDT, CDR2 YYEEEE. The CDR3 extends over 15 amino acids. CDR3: CASSPNIDGFGTQYF. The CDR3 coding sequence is TGTGCCAGCAGCCCTAATATCGACGGGTTCGGGACCCAGTACTTC.

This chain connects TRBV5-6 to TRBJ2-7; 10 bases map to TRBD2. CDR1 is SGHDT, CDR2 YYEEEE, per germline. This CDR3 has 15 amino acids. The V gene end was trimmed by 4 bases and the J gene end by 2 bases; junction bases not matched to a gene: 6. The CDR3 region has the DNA TGTGCCAGCAGCATACAAGCGGGAGGGCCCTACGAGCAGTACTTC. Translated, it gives CASSIQAGGPYEQYF.

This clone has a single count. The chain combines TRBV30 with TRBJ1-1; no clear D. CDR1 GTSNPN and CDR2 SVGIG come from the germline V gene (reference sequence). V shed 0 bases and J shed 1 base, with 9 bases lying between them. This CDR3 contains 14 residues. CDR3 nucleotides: TGTGCCTGGAGTGTCGCCCTGCAGAACACTGAAGCTTTCTTT. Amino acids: CAWSVALQNTEAFF. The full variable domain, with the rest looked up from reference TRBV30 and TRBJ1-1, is SQTIHQWPATLVQPVGSPLSLECTVEGTSNPNLYWYRQAAGRGLQLLFYSVGIGQISSEVPQNLSASRPQDRQFILSSKKLLLSDSGFYLCAWSVALQNTEAFFGQGTRLTVV.

CDR3 protein: CASSQDNWREARGNIQYF. The CDR3 DNA reads as TGTGCCAGCAGCCAAGATAACTGGCGGGAGGCTCGAGGAAACATTCAGTACTTC. The chain recombines TRBV14 with TRBJ2-4, with 8 bases matching TRBD2. V lost 0 bases to trimming and J lost 6 bases; unmatched junction nucleotides: 13. CDR1 is SGHDN and CDR2 is FVKESK in the germline V gene. This CDR3 has 18 amino acids.

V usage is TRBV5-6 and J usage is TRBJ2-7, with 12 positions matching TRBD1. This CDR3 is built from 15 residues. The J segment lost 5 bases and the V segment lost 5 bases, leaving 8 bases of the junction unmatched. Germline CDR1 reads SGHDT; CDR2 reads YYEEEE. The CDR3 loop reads CASRSGQGALHEQYF. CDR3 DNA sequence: TGTGCCAGCAGGTCGGGACAGGGGGCGCTCCACGAGCAGTACTTC.

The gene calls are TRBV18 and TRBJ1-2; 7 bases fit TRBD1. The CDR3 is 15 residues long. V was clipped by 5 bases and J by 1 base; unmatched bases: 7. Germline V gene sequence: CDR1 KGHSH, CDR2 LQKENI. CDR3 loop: CASSSRDSLNYGYTF. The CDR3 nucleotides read TGTGCCAGCTCATCCCGGGACAGCCTTAACTATGGCTACACCTTC. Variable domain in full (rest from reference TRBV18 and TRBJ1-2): NAGVMQNPRHLVRRRGQEARLRCSPMKGHSHVYWYRQLPEEGLKFMVYLQKENIIDESGMPKERFSAEFPKEGPSILRIQQVVRGDSAAYFCASSSRDSLNYGYTFGSGTRLTVV.